The TCR beta chain under discussion was sequenced for a study of shared clonotypes between healthy human individuals. Findings and caveats of the study: The study found lower generation probabilities in non-shared clonotypes than in those shared by all four donors.

CDR3 length: 15 amino acids. V gave up 3 bases and J gave up 10 bases; unmatched junction bases: 9. Germline V gives CDR1 SEHNR, CDR2 FQNEAQ (reference sequence). It was CD45RO-negative cells, positively selected for CCR7, that made up naive CD8 cells, with terminally differentiated effector memory CD45RA+ cells excluded. Donation came from healthy HIV-negative adults that had no recent acute infections or vaccinations. In regard to this clone: Its antigen is as yet unknown.

TCRdb keeps only in-frame clones here, not all; method: immunoSEQ multiplex PCR. The sample lists around 2,000,000 clones, about 95% seen once, with about 1.1% in the top ten. This rearrangement joins TRBV7-9 to TRBJ1-4, with 9 bases lining up with TRBD1. Sequenced material: naive CD8+ T cells sorted from blood. The clonotype comes from a man between 18 and 29 years old in good health. CDR3 in amino acids: CASSFDRGDVGKLFF. CDR3 nucleotide sequence: TGTGCCAGCAGCTTCGACAGGGGGGACGTCGGAAAACTGTTTTTT.